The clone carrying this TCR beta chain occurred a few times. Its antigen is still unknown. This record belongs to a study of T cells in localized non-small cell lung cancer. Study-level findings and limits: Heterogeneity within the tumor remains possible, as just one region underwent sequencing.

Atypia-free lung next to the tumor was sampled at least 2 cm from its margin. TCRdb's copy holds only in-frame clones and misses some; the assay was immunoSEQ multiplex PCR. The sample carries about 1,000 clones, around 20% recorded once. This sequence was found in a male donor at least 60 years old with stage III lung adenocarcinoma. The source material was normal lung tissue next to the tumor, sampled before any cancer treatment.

The CDR3 is CAWSVSAYEQYF. DNA for the CDR3: TGTGCCTGGAGTGTATCAGCCTACGAGCAGTACTTC. This sequence joins TRBV30 and TRBJ2-7, with D unclear. The CDR3 extends over 12 amino acids. CDR1 GTSNPN and CDR2 SVGIG come from the germline V gene (reference sequence). V was pared by 0 bases and J by 2 bases, with 5 bases between.